Each of the 32 T cell receptor beta chains below was sequenced from the same sample in a study of immune cell composition in non-small cell lung cancer. Profiled with immunoSEQ multiplex PCR; TCRdb holds only in-frame clones, not every one. The sample carries some 2,400 clones, more than 75% recorded once. The normal lung sample lay at least 3 cm, and maximally far, from the tumour. Material for sequencing was non-adjacent lung tissue. Source of these receptors: a human donor with non-small cell lung cancer.

This chain joins TRBV28 and TRBJ1-5, with 8 bases matching TRBD1. V shed 6 bases, J shed 3 bases, and the junction held 7 bases outside the gene matches. CDR1 is MDHEN, CDR2 SYDVKM, per germline. CDR3 size: 15 residues. CDR3 DNA: TGTGCCAGCAGCCGCCGGACAGGGACCAATCAGCCCCAGCATTTT. This gives the protein CASSRRTGTNQPQHF.

The table lists this clone with a count of one. This sequence joins TRBV29-1 and TRBJ1-1; perhaps TRBD1 as D (6 bases). Germline V gene lookup returns CDR1 SQVTM and CDR2 ANQGSEA. Between the trimmed V and J ends, which lost 4 bases and 6 bases, there was a span of 15 bases. This CDR3 contains 13 residues. CDR3 nucleotides: TGCAGCGTTGCCGGACAGAACAGAGCTGAAGCTTTCTTT. It codes for CSVAGQNRAEAFF.

This chain connects TRBV19 to TRBJ2-1, with TRBD1 as a possible D gene (6 bases). CDR3 length: 15 residues. V lost 7 bases and J lost 3, with 16 bases in between. The germline CDR1 and CDR2 sequences are LNHDA and SQIVND (reference sequence). The chain's CDR3 is CASKGGSNGYNEQFF. Written as DNA, the CDR3 is TGTGCCAGTAAAGGGGGTTCCAATGGCTACAATGAGCAGTTCTTC.

The V call is TRBV9, the J call TRBJ2-1, with TRBD2 matching over 9 bases. CDR3 length equals 16 residues. V was clipped by 0 bases and J by 7 bases; unmatched bases: 8. Per germline, CDR1 SGDLS and CDR2 YYNGEE. CDR3 in amino acids: CASSVGLAGRENEQFF. Written as DNA, the CDR3 is TGTGCCAGCAGCGTAGGCCTAGCGGGGAGGGAAAATGAGCAGTTCTTC.

The CDR3 reads CASSWGTGDSSTDTQYF. Here the CDR3 DNA reads TGCGCCAGCAGCTGGGGGACAGGGGACTCTAGCACAGATACGCAGTATTTT. The chain has TRBV5-1 and TRBJ2-3, with 10 bases aligning to TRBD1. This CDR3 is built from 17 residues. V lost 3 bases, J lost 0 bases, and 7 bases stayed unmatched. The germline gives CDR1 SGHRS, CDR2 YFSETQ.

The DNA for the CDR3 is TGTGCCTGGAGTGAGTTTAGCGGGGGTTACAATGAGCAGTTCTTC. It yields the protein CAWSEFSGGYNEQFF. This chain links TRBV30 with TRBJ2-1; 9 nucleotides agree with TRBD2. V lost 1 base and J lost 4; bases outside the gene matches: 5. CDR3 size: 15 residues. Germline-derived CDR1 and CDR2 are GTSNPN and SVGIG (reference sequence).

This clone was picked up a small number of times. Within the sample, other DNA sequences also encode this same CDR3. The CDR3 reads CASSVGQGGEKLFF. In nucleotides, the CDR3 is TGTGCCAGCAGCGTGGGACAGGGGGGCGAAAAACTGTTTTTT. The chain employs TRBV9 and TRBJ1-4; 11 bases map to TRBD1. CDR1 and CDR2 from the germline V gene are SGDLS and YYNGEE. The J segment lost 8 bases and the V segment lost 2 bases, leaving 2 bases of the junction unmatched. This CDR3 has 14 residues.

The chain uses TRBV7-9 and TRBJ2-1, with 7 bases that match TRBD1. V shed 1 base, J shed 0 bases, and the junction held 3 bases outside the gene matches. In germline, CDR1 is SEHNR, CDR2 FQNEAQ (reference sequence). The CDR3 sequence is 16 residues long. CDR3 region: CASSLEGGFSYNEQFF. The CDR3 DNA is TGTGCCAGCAGCTTAGAAGGGGGCTTCTCCTACAATGAGCAGTTCTTC.

V and J are TRBV5-4 and TRBJ2-1; D unclear. The CDR3 contains 15 residues. Germline lookup yields CDR1 SGHNT and CDR2 YYREEE (reference sequence). V was pared by 6 bases and J by 6 bases, with 19 bases between. This chain's CDR3 is CASNNPTAGSNEQFF. For the CDR3, the DNA is TGTGCCAGCAACAACCCAACGGCAGGATCCAATGAGCAGTTCTTC.

This chain joins TRBV7-3 and TRBJ1-2; a weak D match, TRBD1 (6 bases). The CDR3 consists of 16 residues. Per the germline V gene, CDR1 is SGHTA and CDR2 is FQGTGA. With 4 bases removed from V and 3 bases from J, the gap between germline ends came to 18 bases. The CDR3 DNA follows: TGTGCCAGCAGCTCCTCGGGGGGCTGGAGGGACTATGGCTACACCTTC. It is translated as CASSSSGGWRDYGYTF.

The chain employs TRBV6-5 and TRBJ1-1; 9 nucleotides agree with TRBD1. J was trimmed by 5 bases and V by 5 bases; bases with no gene match: 9. Germline CDR1 reads MNHEY; CDR2 reads SVGAGI. This CDR3 region has 15 residues. CDR3 amino acids: CASSTGDRGWTEAFF. The CDR3 region has the DNA TGTGCCAGCAGTACCGGCGACAGGGGGTGGACTGAAGCTTTCTTT.

The V gene is TRBV30, the J gene TRBJ2-2; 8 nucleotides line up with TRBD1. J gave up 4 bases and V 3 bases, and 13 bases lay outside the gene matches. CDR1 GTSNPN and CDR2 SVGIG come from the germline V gene (reference sequence). CDR3 length equals 17 residues. In DNA form, the CDR3 reads TGTGCCTGGAGAAACCCAGGGGGCGTTGGTGGCACCGGGGAGCTGTTTTTT. Protein product: CAWRNPGGVGGTGELFF.

The chain combines TRBV10-3 with TRBJ1-5; 7 bases map to TRBD1. The trim removed 6 bases at V and 5 bases at J, leaving 4 bases unmatched. CDR1 and CDR2 (germline): ENHRY, SYGVKD. The CDR3 is 13 amino acids. CDR3 loop: CAISTGEDQPQHF. As DNA, the CDR3 is TGTGCCATCAGCACAGGGGAAGATCAGCCCCAGCATTTT.

The chain links TRBV18 to TRBJ1-1; 7 nucleotides line up with TRBD1. The CDR3 sequence is 14 residues long. Trimming cost V 6 bases and J 7 bases; bases outside gene matches: 11. The germline V gene has CDR1 KGHSH and CDR2 LQKENI. The CDR3 bases are TGTGCCAGCTCCGCCCAGGGGGGTGTACTTGAAGCTTTCTTT. It encodes CASSAQGGVLEAFF.

The chain uses TRBV7-3 and TRBJ2-2; tentatively, D is TRBD1 (6 bases). The CDR3 totals 16 residues. With 5 bases removed from V and 4 bases from J, the gap between germline ends came to 17 bases. CDR1 is SGHTA and CDR2 is FQGTGA in the germline V gene. The CDR3 DNA follows: TGTGCCAGCAGCATCACAGGGCCCCGGGGCACCGGGGAGCTGTTTTTT. Translation: CASSITGPRGTGELFF.

The chain employs TRBV19 and TRBJ2-3, with unresolved D. V was shortened by 5 bases and J by 0 bases, with 15 bases between the two germline ends. The length of the CDR3 is 16 residues. Looked up from germline, CDR1 is LNHDA and CDR2 is SQIVND (reference sequence). CDR3 amino acids: CASSGDSHPSTDTQYF. For the CDR3, the DNA is TGTGCCAGTAGTGGCGACTCCCACCCTAGCACAGATACGCAGTATTTT.

This clone was seen a single time. The chain has TRBV19 and TRBJ1-1; perhaps TRBD1 as D (6 bases). CDR1 and CDR2 (germline): LNHDA, SQIVND (reference sequence). The CDR3 is 12 amino acids. Trimming took off 4 bases at V and 6 bases at J, with 9 bases between the two ends. CDR3 DNA: TGTGCCAGTAGTACCAGGGGCCCTGAAGCTTTCTTT. This codes for CASSTRGPEAFF.

This CDR3 reads CASSPTLGQTDTQYF. The CDR3, as DNA: TGTGCCAGCTCACCGACTTTGGGACAGACAGATACGCAGTATTTT. The chain carries TRBV18 and TRBJ2-3; 7 bases align to TRBD1. There are 15 residues in the CDR3. In germline, CDR1 is KGHSH, CDR2 LQKENI. V was pared by 3 bases and J by 3 bases, with 6 bases of the junction left unmatched.

This clone ranks as large. This chain links TRBV9 with TRBJ1-2, with TRBD1 as a possible D gene (6 bases). The germline V and J ends were trimmed by 2 bases and 8 bases, with 16 bases remaining between them. Germline loops: CDR1 SGDLS, CDR2 YYNGEE. The CDR3 sequence is 14 residues long. The CDR3 spells CASSVNTLGGGYTF. Written as DNA, the CDR3 is TGTGCCAGCAGCGTTAACACCTTAGGGGGAGGCTACACCTTC.

The rearrangement links TRBV18 to TRBJ1-1, with a possible D match to TRBD1 (5 bases). The CDR3 spans 15 residues. Germline loops: CDR1 KGHSH, CDR2 LQKENI. V was clipped by 2 bases and J by 5 bases, with 15 bases between them. CDR3 nucleotides: TGTGCCAGCTCACCATGGGAGGGGAGCAGAACTGAAGCTTTCTTT. Amino acids: CASSPWEGSRTEAFF.

The sample holds a few counts of this clone. The chain couples TRBV7-6 to TRBJ2-2; TRBD1 matches 7 bases. Germline CDR1 is SGHVS and CDR2 is FNYEAQ. The length of the CDR3 is 18 residues. V lost 1 base and J lost 0; bases outside the gene matches: 8. CDR3: CASSLGQTGNANTGELFF. The CDR3 region has the DNA TGTGCCAGCAGCTTAGGCCAGACAGGGAACGCGAACACCGGGGAGCTGTTTTTT.

The gene calls are TRBV10-2 and TRBJ2-2; the D is unclear. Trimming left V 6 bases short and J 4 bases short, with 9 bases between. CDR3 length: 13 residues. Germline V lookup: CDR1 WSHSY, CDR2 SAAADI. CDR3 loop: CASRMRGTGELFF. The CDR3 DNA reads TGCGCCAGCAGGATGAGAGGCACCGGGGAGCTGTTTTTT.

This clone was seen a few times. The chain is built from TRBV19 and TRBJ1-1; D not resolved. V was cut by 6 bases and J by 4 bases, with 9 bases left in between. The CDR3 loop spans 12 amino acids. The germline CDR1 and CDR2 sequences are LNHDA and SQIVND (reference sequence). CDR3 in amino acids: CASRDLGTEAFF. The CDR3 DNA reads TGTGCCAGTAGAGACTTGGGCACTGAAGCTTTCTTT.

CDR3 amino acids: CASSQVRRTGREETQYF. The CDR3 DNA reads as TGCGCCAGCAGCCAAGTGCGGAGGACAGGGAGAGAGGAGACCCAGTACTTC. The rearrangement links TRBV4-1 to TRBJ2-5, with 8 bases lining up with TRBD1. Losses at the gene ends were 1 base for V and 5 bases for J; bases not matched to a gene: 12. The CDR3 loop spans 17 amino acids. Germline V lookup: CDR1 MGHRA, CDR2 YSYEKL.

The chain combines TRBV7-3 with TRBJ2-7; D gene unclear. The germline gives CDR1 SGHTA, CDR2 FQGTGA. V lost 2 bases and J lost 3, with 14 bases in between. This CDR3 spans 15 amino acids. The CDR3 region has the DNA TGTGCCAGCAGCTTACAGATGGGCGAAGTCTACGAGCAGTACTTC. It is translated as CASSLQMGEVYEQYF.

This clone came up a few times. The CDR3 coding sequence is TGCGCCAGCAGTCAATGGACAGGGGCGAACACTGAAGCTTTCTTT. Translation gives CASSQWTGANTEAFF. The V gene is TRBV23-1, the J gene TRBJ1-1; TRBD1 matches 9 bases. TRBV23-1 is annotated as an ORF whose role is uncertain. This CDR3 has 15 residues. V lost 1 base to trimming and J lost 1 base; unmatched junction nucleotides: 1.

This clone was found once. The chain links TRBV4-1 to TRBJ1-5, with 10 nucleotides matching TRBD1. Trimming at V came to 2 bases and at J to 7 bases, leaving 8 bases not matched to a gene. The CDR3 totals 16 residues. Germline CDR1 MGHRA, CDR2 YSYEKL. The CDR3 DNA follows: TGCGCCAGCAGCCAACAGACAGGGGGCGCGGGACAGCCCCAGCATTTT. As protein: CASSQQTGGAGQPQHF.

The V gene is TRBV25-1, the J gene TRBJ1-2; the match to TRBD1 covers 8 bases. Germline lookup yields CDR1 MGHDK and CDR2 SYGVNS. J gave up 4 bases and V 5 bases, and 6 bases lay outside the gene matches. CDR3 length equals 14 residues. DNA of the CDR3: TGTGCCAGCAGTTTCTCGGACAGGGTCTATGGCTACACCTTC. Protein sequence: CASSFSDRVYGYTF.

Only a few counts were recorded for this clone. This rearrangement joins TRBV19 to TRBJ1-6, with 8 bases identical to TRBD1. V was pared by 9 bases and J by 0 bases, with 4 bases of the junction left unmatched. CDR3 length: 15 amino acids. Germline CDR1 reads LNHDA; CDR2 reads SQIVND (reference sequence). CDR3 bases: TGTGCCAGCGGACAGGGAAGCTCCTATAATTCACCCCTCCACTTT. It encodes CASGQGSSYNSPLHF.

The chain has TRBV2 and TRBJ2-7; a weak D match, TRBD1 (6 bases). This CDR3 spans 13 amino acids. Germline-derived CDR1 and CDR2 are SNHLY and FYNNEI. The V end was cut by 4 bases, the J end by 4 bases, with 11 bases between. In DNA, the CDR3 is TGTGCCAGCAGTGGGGACACCGAATACGAGCAGTACTTC. As protein: CASSGDTEYEQYF.

The V and J genes are TRBV5-1 and TRBJ2-3, with TRBD1 matching over 8 bases. This CDR3 has 16 amino acids. Germline V gene lookup returns CDR1 SGHRS and CDR2 YFSETQ. After removal of 0 bases from V and 4 bases from J, the junction contained 7 bases not matched to a gene. The chain's CDR3 is CASSLEGRGQSDTQYF. The CDR3 nucleotides read TGCGCCAGCAGCTTGGAGGGCAGGGGGCAGTCAGATACGCAGTATTTT.

This clone turned up a few times. The J gene is TRBJ2-3, the V gene TRBV25-1, with 7 bases that match TRBD1. The germline V gene has CDR1 MGHDK and CDR2 SYGVNS. The length of the CDR3 is 17 residues. J was trimmed by 5 bases and V by 4 bases; bases with no gene match: 15. The CDR3 DNA reads as TGTGCCAGCAGTGGGCAGGCCCCGACAGGGCATAGAGATACGCAGTATTTT. Its protein product is CASSGQAPTGHRDTQYF.